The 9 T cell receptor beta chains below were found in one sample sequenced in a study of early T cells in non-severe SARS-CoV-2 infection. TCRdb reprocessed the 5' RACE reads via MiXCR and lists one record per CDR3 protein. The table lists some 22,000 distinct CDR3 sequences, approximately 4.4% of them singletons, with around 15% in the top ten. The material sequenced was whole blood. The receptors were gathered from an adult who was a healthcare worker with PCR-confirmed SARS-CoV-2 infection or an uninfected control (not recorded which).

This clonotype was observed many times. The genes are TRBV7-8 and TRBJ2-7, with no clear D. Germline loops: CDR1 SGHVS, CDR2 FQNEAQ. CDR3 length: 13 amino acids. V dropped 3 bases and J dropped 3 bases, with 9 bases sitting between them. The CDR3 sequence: CASSFARFYEQYF. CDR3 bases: TGTGCCAGCAGCTTCGCCAGGTTCTACGAGCAGTACTTC.

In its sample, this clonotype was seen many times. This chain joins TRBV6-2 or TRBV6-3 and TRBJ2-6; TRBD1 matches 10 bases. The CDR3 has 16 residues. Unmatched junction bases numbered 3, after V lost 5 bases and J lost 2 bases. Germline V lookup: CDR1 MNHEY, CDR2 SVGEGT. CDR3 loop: CASSPGTGAGANVLTF. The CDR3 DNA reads TGTGCCAGCAGTCCCGGGACAGGGGCTGGGGCCAACGTCCTGACTTTC.

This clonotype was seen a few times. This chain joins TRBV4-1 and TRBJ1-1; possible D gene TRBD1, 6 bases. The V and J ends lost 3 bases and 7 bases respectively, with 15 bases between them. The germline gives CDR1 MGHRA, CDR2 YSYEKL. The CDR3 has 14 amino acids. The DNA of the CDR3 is TGCGCCAGCAGCCACCTCCTCGAGGGGGGTGAAGCTTTCTTT. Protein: CASSHLLEGGEAFF.

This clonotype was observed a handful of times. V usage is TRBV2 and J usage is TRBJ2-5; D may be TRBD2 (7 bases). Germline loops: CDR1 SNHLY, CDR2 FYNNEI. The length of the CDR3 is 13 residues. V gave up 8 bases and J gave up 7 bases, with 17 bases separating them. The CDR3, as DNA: TGTGCCAGCGTCGGGGGGCGCCGAGGGACCCAGTACTTC. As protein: CASVGGRRGTQYF.

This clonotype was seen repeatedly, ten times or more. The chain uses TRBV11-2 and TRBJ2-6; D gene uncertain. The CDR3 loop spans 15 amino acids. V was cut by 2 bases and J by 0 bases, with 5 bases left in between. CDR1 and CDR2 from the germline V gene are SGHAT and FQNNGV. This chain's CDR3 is CASSLNPSGANVLTF. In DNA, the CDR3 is TGTGCCAGCAGCTTAAACCCCTCTGGGGCCAACGTCCTGACTTTC.

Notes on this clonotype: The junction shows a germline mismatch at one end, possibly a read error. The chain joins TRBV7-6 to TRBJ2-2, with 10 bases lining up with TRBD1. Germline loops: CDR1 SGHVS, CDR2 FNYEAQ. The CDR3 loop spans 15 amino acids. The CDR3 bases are TGTGCCTGCAGCTTAACCGGGACAGGGGCCGGGGAGCTGTTTTTT. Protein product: CACSLTGTGAGELFF.

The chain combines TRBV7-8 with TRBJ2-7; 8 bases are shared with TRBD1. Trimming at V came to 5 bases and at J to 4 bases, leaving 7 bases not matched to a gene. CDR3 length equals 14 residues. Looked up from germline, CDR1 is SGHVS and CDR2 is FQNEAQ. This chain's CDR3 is CASSRQGTEYEQYF. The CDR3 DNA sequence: TGTGCCAGCAGCCGACAGGGGACTGAGTACGAGCAGTACTTC.

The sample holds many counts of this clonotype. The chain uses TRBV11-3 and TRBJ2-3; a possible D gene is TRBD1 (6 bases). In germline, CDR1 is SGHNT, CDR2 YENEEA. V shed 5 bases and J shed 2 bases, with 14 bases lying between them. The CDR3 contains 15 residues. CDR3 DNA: TGTGCCAGCAGCACAAACAGGGAAACCACAGATACGCAGTATTTT. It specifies CASSTNRETTDTQYF.

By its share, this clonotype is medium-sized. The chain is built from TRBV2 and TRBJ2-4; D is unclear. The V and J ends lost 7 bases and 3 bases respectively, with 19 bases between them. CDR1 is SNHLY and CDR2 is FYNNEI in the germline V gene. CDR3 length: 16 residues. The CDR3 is CASTEVGFLGKNIQYF. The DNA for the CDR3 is TGTGCCAGCACTGAGGTCGGGTTTCTTGGCAAAAACATTCAGTACTTC.